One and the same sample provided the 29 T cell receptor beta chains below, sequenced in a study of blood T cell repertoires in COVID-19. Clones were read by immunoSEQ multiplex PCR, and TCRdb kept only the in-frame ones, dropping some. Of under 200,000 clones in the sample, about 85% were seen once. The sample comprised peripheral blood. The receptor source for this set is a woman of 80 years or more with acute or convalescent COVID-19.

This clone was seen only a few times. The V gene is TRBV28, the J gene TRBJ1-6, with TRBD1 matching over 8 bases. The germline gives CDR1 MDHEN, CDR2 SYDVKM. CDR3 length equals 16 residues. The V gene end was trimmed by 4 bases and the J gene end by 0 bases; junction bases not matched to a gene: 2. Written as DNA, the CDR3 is TGTGCCAGCAGTTGGACAGGGAGCTCCTATAATTCACCCCTCCACTTT. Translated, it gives CASSWTGSSYNSPLHF.

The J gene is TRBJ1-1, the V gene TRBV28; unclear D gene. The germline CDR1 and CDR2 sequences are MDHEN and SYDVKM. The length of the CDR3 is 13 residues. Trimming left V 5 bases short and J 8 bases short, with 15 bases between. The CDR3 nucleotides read TGTGCCAGCAGTCCCGGGAGGGTCGGGGAAGCTTTCTTT. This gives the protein CASSPGRVGEAFF.

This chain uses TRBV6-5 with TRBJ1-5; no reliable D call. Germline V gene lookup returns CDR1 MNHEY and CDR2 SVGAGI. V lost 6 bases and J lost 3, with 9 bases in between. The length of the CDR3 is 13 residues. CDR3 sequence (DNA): TGTGCCAGCAGGACACACTTCAATCAGCCCCAGCATTTT. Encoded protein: CASRTHFNQPQHF.

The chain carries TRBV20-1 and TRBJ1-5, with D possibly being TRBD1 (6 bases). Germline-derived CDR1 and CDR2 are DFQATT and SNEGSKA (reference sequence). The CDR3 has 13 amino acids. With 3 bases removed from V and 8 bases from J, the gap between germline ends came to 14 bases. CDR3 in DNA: TGCAGTGCTAGTACAGGGTCGAGGGAGCCCCAGCATTTT. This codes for CSASTGSREPQHF.

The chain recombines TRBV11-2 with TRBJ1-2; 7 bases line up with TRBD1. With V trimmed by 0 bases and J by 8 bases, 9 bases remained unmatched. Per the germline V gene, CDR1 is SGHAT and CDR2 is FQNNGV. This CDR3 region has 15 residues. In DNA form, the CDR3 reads TGTGCCAGCAGCTTAGATACAGGGGCCCCCGGCGGCTACACCTTC. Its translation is CASSLDTGAPGGYTF.

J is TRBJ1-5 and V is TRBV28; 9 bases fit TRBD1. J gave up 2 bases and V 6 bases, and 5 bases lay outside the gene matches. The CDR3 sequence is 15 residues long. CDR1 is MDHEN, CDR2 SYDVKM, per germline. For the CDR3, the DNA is TGTGCCAGCAGCCCACAGGGGGCCGGCAATCAGCCCCAGCATTTT. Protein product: CASSPQGAGNQPQHF.

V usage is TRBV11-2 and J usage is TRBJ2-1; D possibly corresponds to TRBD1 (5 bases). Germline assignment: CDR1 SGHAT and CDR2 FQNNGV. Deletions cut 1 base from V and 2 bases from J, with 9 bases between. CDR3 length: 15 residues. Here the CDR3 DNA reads TGTGCCAGCAGCTTAGGTCAGGGCCCCTACAATGAGCAGTTCTTC. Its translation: CASSLGQGPYNEQFF.

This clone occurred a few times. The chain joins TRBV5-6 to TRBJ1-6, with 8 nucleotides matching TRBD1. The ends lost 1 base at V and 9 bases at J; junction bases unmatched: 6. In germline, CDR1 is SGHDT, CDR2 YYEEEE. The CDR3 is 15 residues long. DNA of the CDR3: TGTGCCAGCAGCTTGAAACAGGGGGGACGTTCACCCCTCCACTTT. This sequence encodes CASSLKQGGRSPLHF.

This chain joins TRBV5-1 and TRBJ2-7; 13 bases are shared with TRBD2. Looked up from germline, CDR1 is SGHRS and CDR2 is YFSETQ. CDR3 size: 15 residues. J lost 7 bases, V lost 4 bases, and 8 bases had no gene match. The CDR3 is CASSQRGTSGMEQYF. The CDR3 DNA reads TGCGCCAGCAGCCAACGCGGGACTAGCGGGATGGAGCAGTACTTC. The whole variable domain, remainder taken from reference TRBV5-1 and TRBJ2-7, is KAGVTQTPRYLIKTRGQQVTLSCSPISGHRSVSWYQQTPGQGLQFLFEYFSETQRNKGNFPGRFSGRQFSNSRSEMNVSTLELGDSALYLCASSQRGTSGMEQYFGPGTRLTVT.

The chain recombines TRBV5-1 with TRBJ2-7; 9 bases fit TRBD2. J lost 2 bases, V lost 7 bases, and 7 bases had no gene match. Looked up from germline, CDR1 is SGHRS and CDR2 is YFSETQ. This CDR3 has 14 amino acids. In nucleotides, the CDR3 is TGCGCCAGCTCCAGGACTAGCGATACCTACGAGCAGTACTTC. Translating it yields CASSRTSDTYEQYF.

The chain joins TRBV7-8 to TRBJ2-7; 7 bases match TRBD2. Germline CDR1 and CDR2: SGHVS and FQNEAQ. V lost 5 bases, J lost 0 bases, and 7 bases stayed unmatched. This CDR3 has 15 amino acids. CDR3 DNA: TGTGCCAGCAGCCCACCCCGGGACTACTCCTACGAGCAGTACTTC. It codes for CASSPPRDYSYEQYF.

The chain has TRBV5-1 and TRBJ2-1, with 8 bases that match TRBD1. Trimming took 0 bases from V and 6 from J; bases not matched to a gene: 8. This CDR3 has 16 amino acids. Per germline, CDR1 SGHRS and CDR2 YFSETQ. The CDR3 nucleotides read TGCGCCAGCAGCTTGGATGCGACAGGGGTGCCCAATGAGCAGTTCTTC. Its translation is CASSLDATGVPNEQFF. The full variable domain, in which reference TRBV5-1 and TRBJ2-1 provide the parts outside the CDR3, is KAGVTQTPRYLIKTRGQQVTLSCSPISGHRSVSWYQQTPGQGLQFLFEYFSETQRNKGNFPGRFSGRQFSNSRSEMNVSTLELGDSALYLCASSLDATGVPNEQFFGPGTRLTVL.

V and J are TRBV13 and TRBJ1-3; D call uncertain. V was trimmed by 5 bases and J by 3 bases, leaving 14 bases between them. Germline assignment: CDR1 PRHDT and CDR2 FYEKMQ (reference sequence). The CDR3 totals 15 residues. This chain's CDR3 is CASSPPGLDGNTIYF. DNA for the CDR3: TGTGCCAGCAGCCCCCCGGGGTTGGATGGAAACACCATATATTTT.

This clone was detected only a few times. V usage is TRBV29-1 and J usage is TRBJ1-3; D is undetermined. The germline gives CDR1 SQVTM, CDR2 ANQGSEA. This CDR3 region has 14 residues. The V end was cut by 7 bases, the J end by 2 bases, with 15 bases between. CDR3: CSAEGSTPGNTIYF. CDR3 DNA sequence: TGCAGCGCTGAGGGCAGCACTCCTGGAAACACCATATATTTT.

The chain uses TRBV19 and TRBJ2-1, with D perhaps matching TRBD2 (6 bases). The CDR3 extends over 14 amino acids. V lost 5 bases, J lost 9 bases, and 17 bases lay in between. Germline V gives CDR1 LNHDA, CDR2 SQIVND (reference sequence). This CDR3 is CASSSVGPAGEQFF. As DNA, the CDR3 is TGTGCCAGTAGTTCAGTGGGCCCAGCGGGTGAGCAGTTCTTC.

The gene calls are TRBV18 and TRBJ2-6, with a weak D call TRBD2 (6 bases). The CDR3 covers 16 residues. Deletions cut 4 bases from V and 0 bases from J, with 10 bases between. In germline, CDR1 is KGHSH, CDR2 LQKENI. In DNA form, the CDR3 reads TGTGCCAGCTCACGGGACTCTCCCTCTGGGGCCAACGTCCTGACTTTC. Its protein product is CASSRDSPSGANVLTF.

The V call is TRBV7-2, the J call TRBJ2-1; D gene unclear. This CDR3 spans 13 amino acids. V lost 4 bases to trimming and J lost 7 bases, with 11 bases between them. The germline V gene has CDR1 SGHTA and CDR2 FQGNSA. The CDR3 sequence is CASSSSLENEQFF. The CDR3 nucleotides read TGTGCCAGCAGCTCTAGTTTAGAGAATGAGCAGTTCTTC.

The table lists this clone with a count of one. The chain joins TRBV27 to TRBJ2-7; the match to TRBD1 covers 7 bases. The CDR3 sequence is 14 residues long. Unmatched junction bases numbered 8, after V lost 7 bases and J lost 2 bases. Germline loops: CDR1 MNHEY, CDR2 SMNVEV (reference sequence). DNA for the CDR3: TGTGCCAGCATCGGGACAGCCCAGGCCTACGAGCAGTACTTC. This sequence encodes CASIGTAQAYEQYF.

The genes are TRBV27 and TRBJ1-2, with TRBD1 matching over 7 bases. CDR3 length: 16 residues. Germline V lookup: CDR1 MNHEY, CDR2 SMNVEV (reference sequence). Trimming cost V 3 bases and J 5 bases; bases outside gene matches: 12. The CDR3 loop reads CASSFSSAGGSYGYTF. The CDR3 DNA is TGTGCCAGCAGTTTTTCGTCCGCAGGGGGTTCGTATGGCTACACCTTC.

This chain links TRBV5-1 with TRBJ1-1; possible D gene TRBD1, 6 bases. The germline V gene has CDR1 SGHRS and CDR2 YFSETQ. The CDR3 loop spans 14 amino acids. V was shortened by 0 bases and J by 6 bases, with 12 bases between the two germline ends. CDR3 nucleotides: TGCGCCAGCAGCTTGGTAGGGGGAAGGGCTGAAGCTTTCTTT. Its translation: CASSLVGGRAEAFF.

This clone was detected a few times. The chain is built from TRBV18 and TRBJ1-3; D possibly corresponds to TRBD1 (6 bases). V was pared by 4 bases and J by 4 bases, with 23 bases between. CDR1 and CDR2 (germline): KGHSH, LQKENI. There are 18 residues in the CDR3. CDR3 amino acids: CASSLLDIGQTRGNTIYF. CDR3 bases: TGTGCCAGCTCACTATTGGACATAGGACAGACCCGAGGAAACACCATATATTTT.

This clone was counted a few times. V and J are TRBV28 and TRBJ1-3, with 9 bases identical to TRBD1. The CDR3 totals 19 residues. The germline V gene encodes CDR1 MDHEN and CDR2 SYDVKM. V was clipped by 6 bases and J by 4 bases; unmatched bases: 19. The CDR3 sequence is CASSPFKYRGLPPGNTIYF. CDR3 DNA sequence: TGTGCCAGCAGCCCCTTTAAATACAGGGGGCTCCCTCCCGGAAACACCATATATTTT.

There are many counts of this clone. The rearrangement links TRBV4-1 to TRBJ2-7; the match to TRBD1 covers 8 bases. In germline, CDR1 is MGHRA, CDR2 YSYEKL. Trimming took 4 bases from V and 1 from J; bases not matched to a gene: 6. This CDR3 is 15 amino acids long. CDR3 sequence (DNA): TGCGCCAGCAGCCGAGGACAGGGTATATCCTACGAGCAGTACTTC. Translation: CASSRGQGISYEQYF.

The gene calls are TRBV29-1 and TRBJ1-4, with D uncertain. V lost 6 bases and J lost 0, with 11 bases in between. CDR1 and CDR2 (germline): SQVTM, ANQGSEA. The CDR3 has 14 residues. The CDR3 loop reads CSVRVGSTNEKLFF. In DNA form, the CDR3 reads TGCAGCGTCCGGGTCGGTTCAACTAATGAAAAACTGTTTTTT.

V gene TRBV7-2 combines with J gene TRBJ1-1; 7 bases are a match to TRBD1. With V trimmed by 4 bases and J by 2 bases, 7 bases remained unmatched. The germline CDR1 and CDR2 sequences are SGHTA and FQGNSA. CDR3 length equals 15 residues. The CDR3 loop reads CASSWDDRANTEAFF. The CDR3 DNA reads TGTGCCAGCAGCTGGGATGACAGGGCTAACACTGAAGCTTTCTTT.

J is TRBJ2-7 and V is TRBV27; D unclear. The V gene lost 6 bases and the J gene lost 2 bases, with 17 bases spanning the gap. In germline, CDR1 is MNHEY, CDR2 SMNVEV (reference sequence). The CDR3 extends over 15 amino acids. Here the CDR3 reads CASSSNGLGPYEQYF. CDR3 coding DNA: TGTGCCAGCAGCTCGAACGGGTTGGGTCCCTACGAGCAGTACTTC.

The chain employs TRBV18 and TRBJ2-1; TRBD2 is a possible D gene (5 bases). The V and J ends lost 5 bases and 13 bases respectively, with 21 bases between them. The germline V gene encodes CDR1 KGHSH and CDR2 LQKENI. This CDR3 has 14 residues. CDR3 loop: CASSSRPLGSLQFF. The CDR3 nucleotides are TGTGCCAGCTCATCGAGGCCGTTGGGGAGTCTTCAGTTCTTC.

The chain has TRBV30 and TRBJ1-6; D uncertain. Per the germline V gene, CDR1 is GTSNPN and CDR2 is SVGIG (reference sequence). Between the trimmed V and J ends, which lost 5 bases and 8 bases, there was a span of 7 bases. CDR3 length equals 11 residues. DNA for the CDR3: TGTGCCTGGGACTCCTATTCACCCCTCCACTTT. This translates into CAWDSYSPLHF.

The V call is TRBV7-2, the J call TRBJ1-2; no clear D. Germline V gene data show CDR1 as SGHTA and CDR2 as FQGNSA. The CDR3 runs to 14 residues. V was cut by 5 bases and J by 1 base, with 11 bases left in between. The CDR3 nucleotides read TGTGCCAGCAGCCCCAATGCGGTTAACTATGGCTACACCTTC. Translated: CASSPNAVNYGYTF.